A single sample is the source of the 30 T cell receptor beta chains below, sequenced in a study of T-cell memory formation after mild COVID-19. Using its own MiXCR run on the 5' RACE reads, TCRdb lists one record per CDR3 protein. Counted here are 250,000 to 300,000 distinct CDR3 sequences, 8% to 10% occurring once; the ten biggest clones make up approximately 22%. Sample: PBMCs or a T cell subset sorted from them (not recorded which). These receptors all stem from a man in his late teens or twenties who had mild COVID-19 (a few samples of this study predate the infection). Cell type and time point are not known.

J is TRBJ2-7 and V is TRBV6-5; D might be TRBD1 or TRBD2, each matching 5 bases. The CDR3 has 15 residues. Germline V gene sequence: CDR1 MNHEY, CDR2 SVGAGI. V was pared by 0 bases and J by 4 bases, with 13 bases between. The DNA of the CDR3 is TGTGCCAGCAGTTACTCCGGGGCGTCCTCTTACGAGCAGTACTTC. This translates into CASSYSGASSYEQYF.

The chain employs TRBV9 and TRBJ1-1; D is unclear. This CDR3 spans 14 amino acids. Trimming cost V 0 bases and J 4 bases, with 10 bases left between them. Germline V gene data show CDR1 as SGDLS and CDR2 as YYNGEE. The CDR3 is CASSVEGYGTEAFF. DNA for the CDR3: TGTGCCAGCAGCGTAGAAGGGTATGGCACTGAAGCTTTCTTT.

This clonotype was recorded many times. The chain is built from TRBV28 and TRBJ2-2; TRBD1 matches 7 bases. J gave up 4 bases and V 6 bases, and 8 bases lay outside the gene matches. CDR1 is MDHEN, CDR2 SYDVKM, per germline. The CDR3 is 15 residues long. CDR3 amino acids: CASRSLRGSTGELFF. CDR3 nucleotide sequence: TGTGCCAGCAGGAGCCTCAGGGGGAGCACCGGGGAGCTGTTTTTT.

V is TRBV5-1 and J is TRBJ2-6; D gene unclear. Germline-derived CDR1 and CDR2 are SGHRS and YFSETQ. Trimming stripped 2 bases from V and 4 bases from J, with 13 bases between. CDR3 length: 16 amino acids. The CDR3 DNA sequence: TGCGCCAGCAGCTTTTACAGCCTCTCCGGGGCCAACGTCCTGACTTTC. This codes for CASSFYSLSGANVLTF.

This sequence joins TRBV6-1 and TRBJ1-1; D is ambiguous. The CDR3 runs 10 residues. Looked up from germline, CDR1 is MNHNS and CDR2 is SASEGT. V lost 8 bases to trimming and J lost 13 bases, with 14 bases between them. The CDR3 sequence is CASYQFQDFF. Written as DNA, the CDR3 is TGTGCCAGCTACCAGTTCCAAGATTTCTTT.

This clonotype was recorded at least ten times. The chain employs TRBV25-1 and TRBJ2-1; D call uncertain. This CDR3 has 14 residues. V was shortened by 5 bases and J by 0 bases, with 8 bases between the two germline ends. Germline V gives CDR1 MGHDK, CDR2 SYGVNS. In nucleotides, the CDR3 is TGTGCCAGCAGTACCGTTTACTCCTACAATGAGCAGTTCTTC. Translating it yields CASSTVYSYNEQFF.

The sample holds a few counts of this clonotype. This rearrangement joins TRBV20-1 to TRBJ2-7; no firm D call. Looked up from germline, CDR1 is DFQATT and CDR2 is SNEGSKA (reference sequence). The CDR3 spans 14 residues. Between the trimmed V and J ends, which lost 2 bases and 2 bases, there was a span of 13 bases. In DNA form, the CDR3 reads TGCAGTGCTAGATCGGTTATGAGTCCCTACGAGCAGTACGTC. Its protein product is CSARSVMSPYEQYV.

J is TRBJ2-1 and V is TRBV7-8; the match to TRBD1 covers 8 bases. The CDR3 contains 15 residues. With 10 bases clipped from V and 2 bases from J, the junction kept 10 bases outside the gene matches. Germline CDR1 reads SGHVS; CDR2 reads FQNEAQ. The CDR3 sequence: CATTLAGGPYNEQFF. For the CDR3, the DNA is TGTGCCACCACGCTGGCAGGGGGCCCCTACAATGAGCAGTTCTTC.

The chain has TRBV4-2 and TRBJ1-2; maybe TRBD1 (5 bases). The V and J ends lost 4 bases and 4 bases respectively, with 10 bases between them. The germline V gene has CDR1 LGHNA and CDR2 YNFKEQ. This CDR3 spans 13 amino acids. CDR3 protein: CASSPRVFYGYTF. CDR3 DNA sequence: TGTGCCAGCAGCCCCAGGGTATTCTATGGCTACACCTTC.

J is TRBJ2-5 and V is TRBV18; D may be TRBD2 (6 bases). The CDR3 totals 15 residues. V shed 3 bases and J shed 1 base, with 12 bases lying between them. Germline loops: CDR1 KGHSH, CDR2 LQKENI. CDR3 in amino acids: CASSPRGNLQETQYF. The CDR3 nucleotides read TGTGCCAGCTCACCTCGGGGGAACCTCCAAGAGACCCAGTACTTC. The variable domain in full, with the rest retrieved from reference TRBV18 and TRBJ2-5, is NAGVMQNPRHLVRRRGQEARLRCSPMKGHSHVYWYRQLPEEGLKFMVYLQKENIIDESGMPKERFSAEFPKEGPSILRIQQVVRGDSAAYFCASSPRGNLQETQYFGPGTRLLVL.

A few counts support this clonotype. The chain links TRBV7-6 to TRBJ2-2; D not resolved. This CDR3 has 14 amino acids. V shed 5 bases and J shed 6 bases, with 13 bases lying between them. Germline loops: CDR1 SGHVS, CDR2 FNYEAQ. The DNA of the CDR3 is TGTGCCAGCAGCCAACCCTACCTTTCCGGGGAGCTGTTTTTT. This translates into CASSQPYLSGELFF.

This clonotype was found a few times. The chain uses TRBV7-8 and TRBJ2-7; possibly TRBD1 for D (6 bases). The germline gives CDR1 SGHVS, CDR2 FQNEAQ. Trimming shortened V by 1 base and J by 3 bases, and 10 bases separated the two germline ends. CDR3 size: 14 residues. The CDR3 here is CASSLVLDSYEQYV. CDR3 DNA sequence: TGTGCCAGCAGCTTAGTACTGGACAGCTACGAGCAGTACGTC.

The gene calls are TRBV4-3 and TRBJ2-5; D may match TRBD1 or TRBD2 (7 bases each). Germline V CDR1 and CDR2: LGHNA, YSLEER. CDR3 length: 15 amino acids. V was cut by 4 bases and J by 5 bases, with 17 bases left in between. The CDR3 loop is CASSLQQGGAETQYF. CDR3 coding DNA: TGCGCCAGCAGCCTCCAGCAGGGGGGGGCGGAGACCCAGTACTTC.

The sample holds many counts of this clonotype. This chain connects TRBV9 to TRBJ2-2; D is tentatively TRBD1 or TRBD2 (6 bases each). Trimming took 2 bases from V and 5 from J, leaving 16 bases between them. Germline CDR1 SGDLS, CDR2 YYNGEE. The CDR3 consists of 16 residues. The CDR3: CASSVVLGGLTGELFF. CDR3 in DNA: TGTGCCAGCAGCGTCGTCTTAGGGGGGCTGACCGGGGAGCTGTTTTTT.

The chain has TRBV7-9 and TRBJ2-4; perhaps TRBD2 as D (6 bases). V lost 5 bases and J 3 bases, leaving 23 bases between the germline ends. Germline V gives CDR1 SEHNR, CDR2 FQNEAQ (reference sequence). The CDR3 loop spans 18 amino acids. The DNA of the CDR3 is TGTGCCAGCAGCCACGTTTGGGAGGTGTGGAAGGGCAAAAACATTCAGTACTTC. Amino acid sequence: CASSHVWEVWKGKNIQYF.

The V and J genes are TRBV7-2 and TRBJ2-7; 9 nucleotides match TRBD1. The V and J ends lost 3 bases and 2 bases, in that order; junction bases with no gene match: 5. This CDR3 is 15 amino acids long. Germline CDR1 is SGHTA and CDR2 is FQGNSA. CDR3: CASSFPGTGTYEQYF. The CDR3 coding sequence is TGTGCCAGCAGCTTCCCCGGGACAGGGACCTACGAGCAGTACTTC. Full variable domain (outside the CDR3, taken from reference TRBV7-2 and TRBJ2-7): GAGVSQSPSNKVTEKGKDVELRCDPISGHTALYWYRQSLGQGLEFLIYFQGNSAPDKSGLPSDRFSAERTGGSVSTLTIQRTQQEDSAVYLCASSFPGTGTYEQYFGPGTRLTVT.

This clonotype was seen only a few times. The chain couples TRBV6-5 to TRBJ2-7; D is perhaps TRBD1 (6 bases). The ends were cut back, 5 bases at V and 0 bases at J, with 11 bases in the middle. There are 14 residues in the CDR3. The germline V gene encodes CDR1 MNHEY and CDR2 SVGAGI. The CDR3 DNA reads TGTGCCAGCAGTACCATGGACAGCTCCTACGAGCAGTACTTC. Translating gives CASSTMDSSYEQYF.

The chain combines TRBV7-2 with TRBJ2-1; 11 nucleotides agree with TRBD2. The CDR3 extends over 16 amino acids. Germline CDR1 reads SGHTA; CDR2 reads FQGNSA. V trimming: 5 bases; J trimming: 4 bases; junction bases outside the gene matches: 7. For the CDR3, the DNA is TGTGCCAGCAGCAACCGACTAGCGGGGCTTTACAATGAGCAGTTCTTC. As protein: CASSNRLAGLYNEQFF.

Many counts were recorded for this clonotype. The CDR3 is CASRATDTQYF. For the CDR3, the DNA is TGCGCCAGCAGAGCGACAGATACGCAGTATTTT. This chain uses TRBV5-1 with TRBJ2-3, with D unresolved. The CDR3 has 11 amino acids. V lost 5 bases and J lost 3, with 4 bases in between. The germline gives CDR1 SGHRS, CDR2 YFSETQ.

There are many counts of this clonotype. The CDR3 region is CAIKIEETQYF. CDR3 sequence (DNA): TGTGCCATCAAAATTGAGGAGACCCAGTACTTC. This rearrangement joins TRBV10-3 to TRBJ2-5; D not certain. Germline loops: CDR1 ENHRY, CDR2 SYGVKD. With 7 bases removed from V and 5 bases from J, the gap between germline ends came to 8 bases. The CDR3 is made up of 11 amino acids.

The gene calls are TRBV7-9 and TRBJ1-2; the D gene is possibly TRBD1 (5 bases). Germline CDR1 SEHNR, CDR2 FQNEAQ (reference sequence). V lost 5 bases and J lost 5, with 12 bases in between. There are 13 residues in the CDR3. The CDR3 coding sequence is TGTGCCAGCAGCCCCGGGACTCCATATGGCTACACCTTC. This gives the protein CASSPGTPYGYTF.

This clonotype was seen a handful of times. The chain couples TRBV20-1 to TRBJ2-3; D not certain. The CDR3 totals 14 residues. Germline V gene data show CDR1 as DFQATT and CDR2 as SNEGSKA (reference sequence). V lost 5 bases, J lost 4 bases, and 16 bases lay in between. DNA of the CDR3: TGCAGTGCTCTTGATGTCGGGCGCGCAGATACGCAGTATTTT. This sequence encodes CSALDVGRADTQYF.

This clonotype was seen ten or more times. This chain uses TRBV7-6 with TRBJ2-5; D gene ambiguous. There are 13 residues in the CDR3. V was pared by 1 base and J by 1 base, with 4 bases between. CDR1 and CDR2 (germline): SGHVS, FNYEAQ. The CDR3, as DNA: TGTGCCAGCAGCTTAGGGGCCCAAGAGACCCAGTACTTC. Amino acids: CASSLGAQETQYF.

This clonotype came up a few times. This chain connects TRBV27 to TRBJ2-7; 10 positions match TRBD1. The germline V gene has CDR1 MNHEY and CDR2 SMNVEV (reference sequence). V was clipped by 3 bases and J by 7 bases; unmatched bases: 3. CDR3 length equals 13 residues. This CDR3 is CASSLTGGGEQYV. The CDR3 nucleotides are TGTGCCAGCAGTTTGACAGGGGGCGGTGAGCAGTACGTC.

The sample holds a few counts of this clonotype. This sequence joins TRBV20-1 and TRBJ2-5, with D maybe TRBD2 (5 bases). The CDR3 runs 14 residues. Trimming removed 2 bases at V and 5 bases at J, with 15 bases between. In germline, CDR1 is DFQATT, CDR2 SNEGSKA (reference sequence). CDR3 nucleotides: TGCAGTGCTAGACCGCTAGCTGTATCCGAGACCCAGTACTTC. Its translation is CSARPLAVSETQYF.

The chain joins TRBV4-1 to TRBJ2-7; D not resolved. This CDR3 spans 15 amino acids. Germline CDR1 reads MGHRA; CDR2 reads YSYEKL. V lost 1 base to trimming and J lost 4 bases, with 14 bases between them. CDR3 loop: CASSQVFSKTYEQYF. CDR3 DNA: TGCGCCAGCAGCCAAGTCTTCTCTAAAACTTACGAGCAGTACTTC.

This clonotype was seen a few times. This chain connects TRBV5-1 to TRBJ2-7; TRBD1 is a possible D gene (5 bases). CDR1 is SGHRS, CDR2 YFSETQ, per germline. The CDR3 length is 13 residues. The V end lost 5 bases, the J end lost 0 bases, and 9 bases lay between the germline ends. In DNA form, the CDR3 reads TGCGCCAGCAGGACAGAGAGCTCCTACGAGCAGTACTTC. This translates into CASRTESSYEQYF. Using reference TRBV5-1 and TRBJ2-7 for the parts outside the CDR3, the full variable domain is KAGVTQTPRYLIKTRGQQVTLSCSPISGHRSVSWYQQTPGQGLQFLFEYFSETQRNKGNFPGRFSGRQFSNSRSEMNVSTLELGDSALYLCASRTESSYEQYFGPGTRLTVT.

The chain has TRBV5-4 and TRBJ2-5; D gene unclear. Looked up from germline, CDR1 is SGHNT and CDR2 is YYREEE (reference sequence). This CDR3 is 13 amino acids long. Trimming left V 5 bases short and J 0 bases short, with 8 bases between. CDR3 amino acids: CASRVTDQETQYF. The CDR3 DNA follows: TGTGCCAGCAGGGTCACCGACCAAGAGACCCAGTACTTC.

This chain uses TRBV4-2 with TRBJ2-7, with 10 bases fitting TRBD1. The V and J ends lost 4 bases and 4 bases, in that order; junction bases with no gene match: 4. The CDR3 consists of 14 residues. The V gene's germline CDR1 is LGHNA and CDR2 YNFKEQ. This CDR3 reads CASSPGTGEYEQYF. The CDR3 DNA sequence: TGTGCCAGCAGCCCTGGGACAGGGGAATACGAGCAGTACTTC.

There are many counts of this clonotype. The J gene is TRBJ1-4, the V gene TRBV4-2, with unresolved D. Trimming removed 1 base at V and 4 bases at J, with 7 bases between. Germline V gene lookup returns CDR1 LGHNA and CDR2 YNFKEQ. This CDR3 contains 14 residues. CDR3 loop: CASSQGQLNEKLFF. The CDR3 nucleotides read TGTGCCAGCAGCCAAGGGCAGCTTAATGAAAAACTGTTTTTT.